In this sample, the clone carrying this T cell receptor beta chain turned up a few times. Antigen unknown. The CDR3 is made up of 15 amino acids. The V gene's germline CDR1 is SGDLS and CDR2 YYNGEE. V shed 5 bases and J shed 1 base, with 15 bases lying between them. This sample was included in a study of response to subunit inactivated influenza vaccine. Whole-study findings and limits: Authors suggested few new T cells are recruited by each seasonal influenza vaccination.

One entry per CDR3 protein, called by TCRdb with MiXCR from the RT-PCR reads. Counted here are around 650,000 distinct CDR3 sequences, around 16% occurring once; the ten biggest clones make up around 10%. The sequence was collected from a man between 50 and 59 years old who received an inactivated influenza vaccine. The chain couples TRBV9 to TRBJ1-2; D gene ambiguous. Sequencing used PBMCs from blood, obtained roughly 12 days after vaccination. CDR3 nucleotides: TGTGCCAGCAGTTATGGAGGGATTGTTAACTATGGCTACACCTTC. Its protein is CASSYGGIVNYGYTF.